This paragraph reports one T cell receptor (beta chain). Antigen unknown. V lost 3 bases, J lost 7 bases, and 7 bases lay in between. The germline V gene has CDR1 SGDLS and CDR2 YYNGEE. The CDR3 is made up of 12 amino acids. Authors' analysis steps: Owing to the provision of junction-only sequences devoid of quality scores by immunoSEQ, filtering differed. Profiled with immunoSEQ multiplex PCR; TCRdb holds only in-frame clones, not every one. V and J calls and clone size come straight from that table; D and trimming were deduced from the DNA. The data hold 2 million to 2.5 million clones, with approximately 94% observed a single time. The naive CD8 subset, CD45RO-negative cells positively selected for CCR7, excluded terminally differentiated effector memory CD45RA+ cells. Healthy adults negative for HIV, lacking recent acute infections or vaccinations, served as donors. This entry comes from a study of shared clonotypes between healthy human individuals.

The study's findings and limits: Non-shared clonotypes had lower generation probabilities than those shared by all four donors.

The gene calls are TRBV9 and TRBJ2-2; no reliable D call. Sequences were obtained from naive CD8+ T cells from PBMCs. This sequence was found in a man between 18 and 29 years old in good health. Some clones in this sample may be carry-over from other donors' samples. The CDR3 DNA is TGTGCCAGCAGCGAGGGTATCGGGGAGCTGTTTTTT. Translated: CASSEGIGELFF.